This T cell receptor (beta chain) comes out of a study of vaccination and CD4 T cells after COVID-19. Findings and limits, study-wide: Spike mono-reactivity was found in 304 of the 307 vaccine-specific clones identified in convalescent patients.

About this clonotype itself: Antigen: not known.

The treatment denotes: roughly 11-day PBMC culture with coronavirus spike peptide pools or control peptides (ViraFEST assay). Positive PCR tests were logged from March through December 2020, ahead of US Alpha, Beta and Delta variants. Negative selection recovered the CD4+ T cells once they had spent nine to eleven days in culture. The CDR3 extends over 23 amino acids. Sequenced with the Oncomine TCR Beta short-read assay was DNA taken from cultured CD4+ T cells. TCRdb passed the PCR reads through MiXCR, listing each CDR3 protein once. The sample lists some 9,600 distinct CDR3 sequences, roughly 64% occurring once.

This receptor was identified in a human donor who had recovered from COVID-19. This chain connects TRBV21-1 to TRBJ2-5; the D call in the table, TRBD2, was not verified against the DNA. TRBV21-1 is a recognized pseudogene. Sequencing was performed on CD4+ T cells from blood, cultured in vitro. The CDR3: CASSKGGRYRWASGGQTLGTQYF. The CDR3 DNA reads TGTGCCAGCAGCAAAGGGGGCAGGTACCGGTGGGCTAGCGGGGGTCAAACGTTAGGGACCCAGTACTTC.